Listed below are T cell receptor beta chains from one sample, sequenced in a study of cytomegalovirus exposure and HLA in healthy donors. Clones were read by immunoSEQ multiplex PCR, and TCRdb kept only the in-frame ones, dropping some. The sample consists of about 91,000 clones, roughly 60% of them appearing once. The sequenced sample consisted of PBMCs. Receptors originate from a human donor in good health. Each CDR3 is given with its conserved first and last residue. Each record gives: clone size, CDR3 length, V gene, J gene, CDR3 protein. Where a row states a size, it is once, few, many or the class of an expanded clone; other rows omit it.

size: few; length: 16; V: TRBV9; J: TRBJ2-1; CDR3: CASSVEVRGSYNEQFF
size: .; length: 17; V: TRBV7-2; J: TRBJ1-4; CDR3: CASSLERQGARGEKLFF
size: .; length: 18; V: TRBV14; J: TRBJ1-2; CDR3: CASSQIPWGGQGAYGYTF
size: .; length: 14; V: TRBV10-3; J: TRBJ2-3; CDR3: CAISESSSTDTQYF
size: .; length: 13; V: TRBV18; J: TRBJ1-2; CDR3: CASSPPQGGGYTF
size: .; length: 18; V: TRBV27; J: TRBJ2-6; CDR3: CASSLRGQGAAGANVLTF
size: .; length: 13; V: TRBV7-2; J: TRBJ1-2; CDR3: CASSFTPRRGYTF
size: .; length: 15; V: TRBV5-8; J: TRBJ2-7; CDR3: CASSFFMYRDNEQYF
size: .; length: 17; V: TRBV7-6; J: TRBJ2-2; CDR3: CASSLRGGKGNTGELFF
size: .; length: 16; V: TRBV13; J: TRBJ2-1; CDR3: CASSLRTGGGFSEQFF
size: once; length: 14; V: TRBV27; J: TRBJ2-2; CDR3: CASSYHYIPGELFF
size: .; length: 14; V: TRBV29-1; J: TRBJ2-2; CDR3: CSVYRTDNAGELFF
size: .; length: 11; V: TRBV2; J: TRBJ1-2; CDR3: CASSTRGGYTF
size: .; length: 17; V: TRBV19; J: TRBJ2-1; CDR3: CATTRTSGVGSYNEQFF
size: .; length: 14; V: TRBV7-2; J: TRBJ1-2; CDR3: CASSLRTEVFGYTF
size: .; length: 14; V: TRBV29-1; J: TRBJ1-4; CDR3: CSVVDRGSAEKLFF
size: .; length: 13; V: TRBV7-2; J: TRBJ2-7; CDR3: CASSLVEGYEQYF
size: .; length: 13; V: TRBV7-2; J: TRBJ2-2; CDR3: CASSSTGYGELFF
size: .; length: 14; V: TRBV19; J: TRBJ2-1; CDR3: CASSIDPSLPRQFF
size: .; length: 12; V: TRBV10-2; J: TRBJ2-5; CDR3: CASSESGGTQYF